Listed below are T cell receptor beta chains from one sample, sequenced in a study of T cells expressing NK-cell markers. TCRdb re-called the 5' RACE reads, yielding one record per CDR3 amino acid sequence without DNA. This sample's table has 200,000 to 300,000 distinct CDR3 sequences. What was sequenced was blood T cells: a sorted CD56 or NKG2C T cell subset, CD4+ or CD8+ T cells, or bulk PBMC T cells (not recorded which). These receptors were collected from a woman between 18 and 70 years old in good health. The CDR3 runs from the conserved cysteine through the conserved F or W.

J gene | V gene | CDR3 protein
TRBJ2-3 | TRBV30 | CAWLWRGASDTQYF
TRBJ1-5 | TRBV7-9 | CASSLGTLQRQPQHF
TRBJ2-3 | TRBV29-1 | CSHWGQGDTQYF
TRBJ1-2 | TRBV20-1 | CSAKSPGPNYGYTF
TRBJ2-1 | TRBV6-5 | CASSYSNRGLINEQFF
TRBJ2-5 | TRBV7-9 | CASSLFSGEETQYF
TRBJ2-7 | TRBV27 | CASSPTGLAGDAYEQYF
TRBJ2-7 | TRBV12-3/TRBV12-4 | CASSPTPYEQYF
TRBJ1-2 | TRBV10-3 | CAISRQGNGYTF
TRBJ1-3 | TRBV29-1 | CSVVMGTGGNTIYF
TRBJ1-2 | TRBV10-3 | CAISEIDRGLGYTF
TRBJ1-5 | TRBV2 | CASSDPGGQQPQHF
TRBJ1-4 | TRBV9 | CASSDQPGQGGGLFF
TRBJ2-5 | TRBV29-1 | CSASLNWGQETQYF
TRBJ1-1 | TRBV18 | CASSRTPLGANTEAFF
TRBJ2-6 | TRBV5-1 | CASSLGLVRDTLKGANVLTF
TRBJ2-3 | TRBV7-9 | CASSATRTGGVTDTQYF
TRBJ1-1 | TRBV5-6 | CASSFRPTRAGTEAFF
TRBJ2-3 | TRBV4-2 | CASSQLTSDTQYF
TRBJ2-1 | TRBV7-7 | CASSSSLGNEQFF
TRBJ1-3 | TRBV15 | CATSREGRGKGNTIYF
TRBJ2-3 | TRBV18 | CASSPLRGGYEDTQYF
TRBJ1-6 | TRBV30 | CAWSGRAGNSPLHF
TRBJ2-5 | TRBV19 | CASSTFPDRVRGKETQYF
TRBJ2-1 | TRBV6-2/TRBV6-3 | CASRWDSSYNEQFF
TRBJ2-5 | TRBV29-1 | CSVERRIQETQYF
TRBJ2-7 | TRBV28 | CASRLAGGNEQYF
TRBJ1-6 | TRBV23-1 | CATPGTRNSPLHF
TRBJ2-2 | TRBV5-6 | CASSLAVGQTNTGELFF
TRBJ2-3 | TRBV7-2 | CASSRPAGTQYF
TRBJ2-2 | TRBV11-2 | CASRRWGRGPGELFF
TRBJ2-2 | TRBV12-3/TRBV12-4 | CASTQTTGELFF
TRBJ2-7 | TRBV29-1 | CSATEWYEQYF
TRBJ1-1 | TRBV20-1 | CSARDASGTGNTEAFF
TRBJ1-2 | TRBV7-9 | CASSFGQLDYTF
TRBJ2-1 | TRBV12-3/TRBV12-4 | CASSSPLGRNEQFF
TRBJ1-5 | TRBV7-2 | CASSLEGKGSQPQHF